Presented here are 2 T cell receptor beta chains from one specimen sequenced in a study of T cell repertoires in cytomegalovirus infection. Their specific antigens are unknown. TCRdb independently ran MiXCR on the reads; one entry per CDR3 protein. The sample has some 800,000 distinct CDR3 sequences, almost 30% seen once. The specimen was cultured CD8+ T cells from PBMCs, collected from culture after CMV antigen stimulation. These receptors were taken from a human donor in good health (CMV status not recorded). Some clones in this sample may be carry-over from other donors' samples.

V usage is TRBV6-1 and J usage is TRBJ2-7, with 7 bases that match TRBD1. The J segment lost 7 bases and the V segment lost 7 bases, leaving 16 bases of the junction unmatched. The CDR3 is 15 amino acids. Germline CDR1 reads MNHNS; CDR2 reads SASEGT. In nucleotides, the CDR3 is TGTGCCAGCACCTTTGGGCGACAGGGAGTTGGGGAGCAGTACTTC. This codes for CASTFGRQGVGEQYF.

This clonotype was recorded a few times. This chain uses TRBV6-2 or TRBV6-3 with TRBJ1-1; unclear D gene. The germline V gene encodes CDR1 MNHEY and CDR2 SVGEGT. The V and J ends lost 2 bases and 6 bases respectively, with 10 bases between them. The length of the CDR3 is 13 residues. The DNA for the CDR3 is TGTGCCAGCAGTTACAACGGAGTAGCTGAAGCTTTCTTT. Protein sequence: CASSYNGVAEAFF.